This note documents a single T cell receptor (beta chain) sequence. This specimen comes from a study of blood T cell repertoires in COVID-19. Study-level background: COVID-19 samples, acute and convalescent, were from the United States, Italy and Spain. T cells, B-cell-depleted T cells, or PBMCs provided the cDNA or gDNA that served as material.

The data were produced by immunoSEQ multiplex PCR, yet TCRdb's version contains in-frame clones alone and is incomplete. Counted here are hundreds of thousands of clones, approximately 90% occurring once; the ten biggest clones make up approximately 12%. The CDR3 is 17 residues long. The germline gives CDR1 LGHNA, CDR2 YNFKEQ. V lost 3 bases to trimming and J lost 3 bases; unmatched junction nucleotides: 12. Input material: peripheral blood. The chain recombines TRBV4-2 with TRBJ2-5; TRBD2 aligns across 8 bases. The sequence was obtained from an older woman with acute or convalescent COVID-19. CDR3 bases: TGTGCCAGCAGCCAGTCAATCATAACGGGACTAGAAGAGACCCAGTACTTC. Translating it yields CASSQSIITGLEETQYF.